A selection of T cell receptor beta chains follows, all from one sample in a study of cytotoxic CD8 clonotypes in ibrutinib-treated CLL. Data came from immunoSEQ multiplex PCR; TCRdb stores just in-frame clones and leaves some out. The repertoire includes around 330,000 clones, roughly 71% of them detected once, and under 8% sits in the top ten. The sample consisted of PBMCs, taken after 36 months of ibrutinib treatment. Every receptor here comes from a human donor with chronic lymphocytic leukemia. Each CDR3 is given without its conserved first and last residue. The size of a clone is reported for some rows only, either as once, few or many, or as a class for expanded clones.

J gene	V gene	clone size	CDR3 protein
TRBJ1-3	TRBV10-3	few	AILTGNTIY
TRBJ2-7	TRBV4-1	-	ASSQWGASGVYEQY
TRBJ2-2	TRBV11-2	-	ASSLGALLSPPTGELF
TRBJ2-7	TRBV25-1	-	ASSDPHAGGSYEQY
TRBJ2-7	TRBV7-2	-	ASSLGPVGDSYEQY
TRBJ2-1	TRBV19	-	ASSRPGQGPESSYNEQF
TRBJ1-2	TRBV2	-	ASMGRANYGYT
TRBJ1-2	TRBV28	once	ASSLPTGWDGYT
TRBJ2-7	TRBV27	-	ASSLRSAIRGQYEQY
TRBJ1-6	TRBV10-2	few	ASSPTGRGSPLH
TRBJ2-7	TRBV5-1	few	ASSLDSFSYEQY
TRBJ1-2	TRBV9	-	ASSVTGTGNYGYT
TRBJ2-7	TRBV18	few	ASGSGSGWLGEGEQY
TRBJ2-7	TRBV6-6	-	ASSKPGLAAYEQY
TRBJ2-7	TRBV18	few	ASSPTGGYEQY
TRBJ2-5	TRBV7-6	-	ASSLVAGGPGETQY
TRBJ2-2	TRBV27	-	ASSLSLAKNTGELF
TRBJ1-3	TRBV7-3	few	ASSPGGNTIY
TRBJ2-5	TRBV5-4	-	ASSIGQGETQY
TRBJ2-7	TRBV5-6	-	ATAAQGHYEQY
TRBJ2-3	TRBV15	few	ATSRDNRETDTQY
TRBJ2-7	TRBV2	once	ASRYGIPPLYEQY
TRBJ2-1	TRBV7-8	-	ASSFRDRFEQF
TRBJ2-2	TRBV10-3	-	AISTGTGKLSTAGELF
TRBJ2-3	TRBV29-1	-	SVVGTPSDTQY
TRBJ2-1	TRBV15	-	ATSREAGSWDEQF
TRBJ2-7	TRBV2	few	ASTRKHEQY
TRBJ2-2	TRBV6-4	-	ASSGWGPSSTGELF
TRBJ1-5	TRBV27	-	ASSLSRYQPQH
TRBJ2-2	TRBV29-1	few	SSWAGPGELF
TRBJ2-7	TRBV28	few	ASSGGSRGEQY
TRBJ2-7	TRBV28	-	ASMGTPYEQY
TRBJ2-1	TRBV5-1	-	ASSYRDREYNEQF
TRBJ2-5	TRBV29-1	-	SVAGTGDLQETQY
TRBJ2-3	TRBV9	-	ASSTHAGWDTQY
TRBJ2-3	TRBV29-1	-	SVGRLAGTDTQY
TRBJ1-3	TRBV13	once	ASSLDRVAGGGNTIY
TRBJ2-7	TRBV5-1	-	ASSLSGPAYEQY
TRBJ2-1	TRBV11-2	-	ASSLRGAGAYEQF
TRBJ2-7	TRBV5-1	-	ASSLGALEGEQY
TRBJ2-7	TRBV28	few	ASSSTGDLAYEQY
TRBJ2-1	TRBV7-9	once	ASSSGQAYNEQF
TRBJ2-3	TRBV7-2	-	ASSLDGRDTQY
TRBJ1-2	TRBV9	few	ASSPLDYMGYT
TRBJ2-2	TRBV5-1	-	ASSLEQGRAGELF
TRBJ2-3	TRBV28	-	ASSLYPRVDTQY
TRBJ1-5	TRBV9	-	ASSVISGGQINQPQH
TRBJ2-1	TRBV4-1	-	ASSSASGGFYNEQF
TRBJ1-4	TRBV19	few	ASTLNDKKLF
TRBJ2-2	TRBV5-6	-	ASSSIDSTNTGELF
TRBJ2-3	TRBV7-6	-	ASSLATDTQY
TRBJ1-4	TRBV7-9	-	ASSLLQGGKLF
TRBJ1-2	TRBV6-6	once	ASSLDNRGLSGYT